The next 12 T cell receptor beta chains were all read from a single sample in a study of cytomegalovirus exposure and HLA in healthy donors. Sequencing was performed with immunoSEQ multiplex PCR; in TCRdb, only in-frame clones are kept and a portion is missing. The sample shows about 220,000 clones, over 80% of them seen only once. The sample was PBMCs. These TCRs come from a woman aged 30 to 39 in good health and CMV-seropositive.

As DNA, the CDR3 is TGTGCCATCAGTGAGTCGGGACAAAAATACAATGAGCAGTTCTTC. The encoded protein is CAISESGQKYNEQFF. The rearrangement uses TRBV10-3 and TRBJ2-1, with a tentative D call TRBD1 (6 bases). The germline V and J ends were trimmed by 0 bases and 4 bases, with 10 bases remaining between them. Germline V gives CDR1 ENHRY, CDR2 SYGVKD. The CDR3 is 15 residues long.

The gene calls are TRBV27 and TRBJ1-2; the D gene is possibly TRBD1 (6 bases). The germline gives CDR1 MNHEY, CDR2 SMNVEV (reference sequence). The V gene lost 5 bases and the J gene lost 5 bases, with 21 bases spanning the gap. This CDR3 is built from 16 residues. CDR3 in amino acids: CASSPLASGVIYGYTF. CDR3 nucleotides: TGTGCCAGCAGTCCTTTGGCGTCAGGGGTTATATATGGCTACACCTTC.

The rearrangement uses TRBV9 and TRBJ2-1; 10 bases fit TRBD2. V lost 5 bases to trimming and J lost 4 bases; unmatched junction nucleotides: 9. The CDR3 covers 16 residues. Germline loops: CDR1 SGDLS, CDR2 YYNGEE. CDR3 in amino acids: CASRVTGTSEYNEQFF. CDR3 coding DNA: TGTGCCAGCAGAGTTACCGGGACTAGCGAATACAATGAGCAGTTCTTC.

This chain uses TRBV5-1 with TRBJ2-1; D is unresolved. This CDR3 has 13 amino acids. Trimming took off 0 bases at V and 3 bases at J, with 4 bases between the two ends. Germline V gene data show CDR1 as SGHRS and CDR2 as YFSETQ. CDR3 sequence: CASSLGGYNEQFF. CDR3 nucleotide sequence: TGCGCCAGCAGCTTGGGGGGCTACAATGAGCAGTTCTTC.

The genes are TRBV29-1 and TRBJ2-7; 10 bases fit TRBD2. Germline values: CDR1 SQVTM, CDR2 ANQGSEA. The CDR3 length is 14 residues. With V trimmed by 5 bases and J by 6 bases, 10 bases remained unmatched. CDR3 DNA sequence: TGCAGCGTTCGGGTCGGGCTAGCGGGAGCCGAGCAGTACTTC. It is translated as CSVRVGLAGAEQYF.

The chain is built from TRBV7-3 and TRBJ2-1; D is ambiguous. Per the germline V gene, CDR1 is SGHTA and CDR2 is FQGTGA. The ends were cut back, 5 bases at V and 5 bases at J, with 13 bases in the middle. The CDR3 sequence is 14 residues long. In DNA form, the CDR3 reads TGTGCCAGCAGCCGGCTAGGTCCGAACAATGAGCAGTTCTTC. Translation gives CASSRLGPNNEQFF.

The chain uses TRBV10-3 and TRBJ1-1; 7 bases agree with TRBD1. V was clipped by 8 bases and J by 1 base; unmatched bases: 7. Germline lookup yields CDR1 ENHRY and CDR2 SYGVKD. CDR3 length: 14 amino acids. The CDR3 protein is CAIALGQTNTEAFF. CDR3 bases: TGTGCCATCGCGCTGGGACAGACGAACACTGAAGCTTTCTTT.

CDR3 DNA sequence: TGCGCCAGCAGCCCCCGATCAGGGGGCGGAATGAACACTGAAGCTTTCTTT. Translation gives CASSPRSGGGMNTEAFF. The V gene is TRBV4-1, the J gene TRBJ1-1; 8 bases are shared with TRBD1. V lost 4 bases to trimming and J lost 0 bases; unmatched junction nucleotides: 10. Per germline, CDR1 MGHRA and CDR2 YSYEKL. CDR3 length: 17 amino acids.

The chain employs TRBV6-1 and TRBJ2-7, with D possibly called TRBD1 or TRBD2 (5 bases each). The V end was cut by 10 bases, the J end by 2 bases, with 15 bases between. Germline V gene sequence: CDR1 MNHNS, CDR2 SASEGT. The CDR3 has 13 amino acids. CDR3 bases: TGTGCCACCACTCCGGGACCCGCCTACGAGCAGTACTTC. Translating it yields CATTPGPAYEQYF.

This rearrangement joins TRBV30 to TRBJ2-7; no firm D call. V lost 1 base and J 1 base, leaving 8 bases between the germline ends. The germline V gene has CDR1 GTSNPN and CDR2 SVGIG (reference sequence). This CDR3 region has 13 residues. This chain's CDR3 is CAWSDDISYEQYF. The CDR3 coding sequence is TGTGCCTGGAGTGACGACATTTCCTACGAGCAGTACTTC.

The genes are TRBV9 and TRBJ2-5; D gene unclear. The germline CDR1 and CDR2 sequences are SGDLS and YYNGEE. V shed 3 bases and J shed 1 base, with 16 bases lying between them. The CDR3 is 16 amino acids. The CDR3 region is CASSELDGEFQETQYF. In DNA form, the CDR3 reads TGTGCCAGCAGCGAGTTGGACGGAGAGTTCCAAGAGACCCAGTACTTC.

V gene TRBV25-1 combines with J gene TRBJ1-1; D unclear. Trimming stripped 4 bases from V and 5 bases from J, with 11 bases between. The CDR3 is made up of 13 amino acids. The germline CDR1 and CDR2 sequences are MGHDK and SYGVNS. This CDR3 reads CASSGGTGTEAFF. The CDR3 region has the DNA TGTGCCAGCAGTGGGGGAACGGGGACTGAAGCTTTCTTT.